This record covers a single T cell receptor (beta chain). These data originate in a study of T cells in Graves' hyperthyroidism and ophthalmopathy. CDR1 is DFQATT and CDR2 is SNEGSKA in the germline V gene (reference sequence). This CDR3 has 13 amino acids. Trimming cost V 6 bases and J 1 base; bases outside gene matches: 5. Amplified regions were TCR beta CDR3 sequences from RNA transcripts. With the HTBI primer set, the TCR CDR3 went through a first round of RT-PCR. TCRdb ran MiXCR on the multiplex PCR reads and lists one entry per CDR3 protein. The table includes about 570,000 distinct CDR3 sequences, about 45% detected once.

The material sequenced was peripheral blood or thyroid tissue (not recorded which). The genes are TRBV20-1 and TRBJ2-7; 8 bases are a match to TRBD1. The source is an adult woman with Graves' disease, either hyperthyroidism or ophthalmopathy (not recorded which). The CDR3 loop is CSAVGTGSYEQYF. CDR3 DNA sequence: TGCAGTGCAGTTGGGACAGGATCCTACGAGCAGTACTTC.